The 29 T cell receptor beta chains below were found in one sample sequenced in a study of T cell repertoires in cytomegalovirus infection. These receptors are not linked to any known antigen. TCRdb analysed the reads with MiXCR anew, one entry per CDR3 protein. The sample lists 300,000 to 400,000 distinct CDR3 sequences, about 28% occurring once. The sequenced sample was cultured PBMCs, obtained from culture after CMV antigen stimulation. The receptors originated from a human donor in good health (CMV status not recorded). Some clones in this sample may be carry-over from other donors' samples.

This chain joins TRBV27 and TRBJ2-3; D perhaps matches TRBD2 (6 bases). CDR1 MNHEY and CDR2 SMNVEV come from the germline V gene (reference sequence). Between the trimmed V and J ends, which lost 4 bases and 2 bases, there was a span of 16 bases. There are 16 residues in the CDR3. CDR3: CASSSYSRDFTDTQYF. CDR3 bases: TGTGCCAGCAGTTCCTATTCCAGGGACTTCACAGATACGCAGTATTTT.

CDR3 bases: TGTGCCAGCACCCTACAGGGGATATTCGATAATTCACCCCTCCACTTT. It specifies CASTLQGIFDNSPLHF. This chain links TRBV11-2 with TRBJ1-6; 7 positions agree with TRBD1. This CDR3 has 16 residues. CDR1 is SGHAT and CDR2 is FQNNGV in the germline V gene. J was trimmed by 5 bases and V by 7 bases; bases with no gene match: 11.

The rearrangement uses TRBV20-1 and TRBJ1-1; a possible D gene is TRBD1 (5 bases). The germline V and J ends were trimmed by 3 bases and 4 bases, with 21 bases remaining between them. Germline V gene sequence: CDR1 DFQATT, CDR2 SNEGSKA (reference sequence). CDR3 size: 16 residues. CDR3 amino acids: CSASEGGGWAGTEAFF. The CDR3 region has the DNA TGCAGTGCTAGTGAGGGCGGGGGATGGGCAGGCACTGAAGCTTTCTTT.

This clonotype was seen repeatedly, ten times or more. This chain connects TRBV29-1 to TRBJ1-5; no definite D call. Trimming left V 7 bases short and J 5 bases short, with 12 bases between. Germline V gene lookup returns CDR1 SQVTM and CDR2 ANQGSEA. CDR3 length equals 12 residues. The CDR3 spells CSATYFDQPQHF. For the CDR3, the DNA is TGCAGCGCCACGTACTTTGATCAGCCCCAGCATTTT.

J is TRBJ1-3 and V is TRBV30; D is undetermined. V dropped 2 bases and J dropped 2 bases, with 7 bases sitting between them. Germline V gene lookup returns CDR1 GTSNPN and CDR2 SVGIG (reference sequence). This CDR3 region has 13 residues. The DNA for the CDR3 is TGTGCCTGGAGTTCCACAGCTGGAAACACCATATATTTT. Its protein is CAWSSTAGNTIYF.

The V gene is TRBV20-1, the J gene TRBJ1-6; 7 bases align to TRBD1. This CDR3 comprises 15 residues. V lost 6 bases to trimming and J lost 10 bases; unmatched junction nucleotides: 15. CDR1 and CDR2 from the germline V gene are DFQATT and SNEGSKA (reference sequence). This chain's CDR3 is CSAIKGQSRGSPLHF. DNA of the CDR3: TGCAGTGCCATAAAGGGACAGTCTAGGGGCTCACCCCTCCACTTT.

CDR3 sequence: CASSQGAGGYNEKLFF. In DNA form, the CDR3 reads TGTGCCAGCAGCCAAGGGGCCGGGGGTTATAATGAAAAACTGTTTTTT. The chain employs TRBV11-2 and TRBJ1-4, with D possibly being TRBD1 (5 bases). Trimming pared 5 bases from V and 4 bases from J, leaving 17 bases between. CDR3 size: 16 residues. Germline V gene sequence: CDR1 SGHAT, CDR2 FQNNGV.

The chain couples TRBV27 to TRBJ2-7; 14 bases agree with TRBD2. The V and J ends lost 5 bases and 0 bases, in that order; junction bases with no gene match: 6. This CDR3 contains 17 residues. Germline V lookup: CDR1 MNHEY, CDR2 SMNVEV (reference sequence). In DNA, the CDR3 is TGTGCCAGCAGTAGGGGACTAGCGGGGGCGAACTCCTACGAGCAGTACTTC. Translating it yields CASSRGLAGANSYEQYF.

This clonotype has only a few counts. The rearrangement joins TRBV28 to TRBJ2-7; tentatively, D is TRBD2 (6 bases). This CDR3 contains 18 residues. V gave up 4 bases and J gave up 4 bases, with 26 bases separating them. Looked up from germline, CDR1 is MDHEN and CDR2 is SYDVKM. CDR3 region: CASSSVRIGGKGNYEQYF. The CDR3 nucleotides are TGTGCCAGCAGTTCCGTTCGGATAGGCGGGAAGGGGAATTACGAGCAGTACTTC.

The chain carries TRBV28 and TRBJ2-7; D is unresolved. Germline V CDR1 and CDR2: MDHEN, SYDVKM. There are 11 residues in the CDR3. Between the trimmed V and J ends, which lost 7 bases and 1 base, there was a span of 5 bases. The CDR3 loop is CASIPSYEQYF. The CDR3 region has the DNA TGTGCCAGCATCCCTTCCTACGAGCAGTACTTC.

The chain uses TRBV10-3 and TRBJ1-2; 7 nucleotides match TRBD1. V dropped 6 bases and J dropped 2; count of bases not matched to a gene: 12. Germline CDR1 ENHRY, CDR2 SYGVKD. The CDR3 is 16 amino acids. CDR3 nucleotides: TGTGCCATCAGGCGACCGGTCCAGGGGGAGAACTATGGCTACACCTTC. Protein sequence: CAIRRPVQGENYGYTF.

The V gene is TRBV27, the J gene TRBJ1-1; 7 bases agree with TRBD1. CDR1 is MNHEY and CDR2 is SMNVEV in the germline V gene (reference sequence). This CDR3 is built from 15 residues. Losses at the gene ends were 5 bases for V and 4 bases for J; bases not matched to a gene: 10. In DNA form, the CDR3 reads TGTGCCAGCAGTCTTTCAGGGGGGCTTGCCACTGAAGCTTTCTTT. It specifies CASSLSGGLATEAFF.

The CDR3 loop is CASSEDTSSPLHF. CDR3 DNA: TGTGCCAGCAGTGAAGACACCTCTTCACCCCTCCACTTT. This chain links TRBV2 with TRBJ1-6; D gene ambiguous. The CDR3 has 13 amino acids. V gave up 1 base and J gave up 9 bases, with 7 bases separating them. Germline V gives CDR1 SNHLY, CDR2 FYNNEI. The full variable domain, its missing parts supplied by reference TRBV2 and TRBJ1-6, is EPEVTQTPSHQVTQMGQEVILRCVPISNHLYFYWYRQILGQKVEFLVSFYNNEISEKSEIFDDQFSVERPDGSNFTLKIRSTKLEDSAMYFCASSEDTSSPLHFGNGTRLTVT.

The V and J genes are TRBV30 and TRBJ1-1; possible D gene TRBD1, 6 bases. CDR1 and CDR2 from the germline V gene are GTSNPN and SVGIG (reference sequence). The CDR3 contains 13 residues. Trimming removed 7 bases at V and 0 bases at J, with 12 bases between. CDR3 nucleotides: TGTGCCTTGTCAGGGGACATGAACACTGAAGCTTTCTTT. Amino acids: CALSGDMNTEAFF.

This clonotype occurred many times. J is TRBJ1-2 and V is TRBV7-2; D is uncertain. Trimming stripped 1 base from V and 6 bases from J, with 9 bases between. The CDR3 length is 13 residues. Looked up from germline, CDR1 is SGHTA and CDR2 is FQGNSA. The CDR3 DNA follows: TGTGCCAGCAGCTTAGTCACCCGCAATGGCTACACCTTC. Its protein product is CASSLVTRNGYTF. The full variable domain, in which reference TRBV7-2 and TRBJ1-2 provide the parts outside the CDR3, is GAGVSQSPSNKVTEKGKDVELRCDPISGHTALYWYRQSLGQGLEFLIYFQGNSAPDKSGLPSDRFSAERTGGSVSTLTIQRTQQEDSAVYLCASSLVTRNGYTFGSGTRLTVV.

The table lists this clonotype with many counts. This chain joins TRBV7-2 and TRBJ2-7; 8 bases are shared with TRBD2. With 5 bases clipped from V and 2 bases from J, the junction kept 26 bases outside the gene matches. The CDR3 has 21 amino acids. The germline V gene has CDR1 SGHTA and CDR2 FQGNSA. CDR3 region: CASSTSHMRTSKRGYPYEQYF. In DNA form, the CDR3 reads TGTGCCAGCAGCACCAGCCATATGCGGACATCTAAGCGGGGGTACCCCTACGAGCAGTACTTC.

This chain links TRBV19 with TRBJ2-7, with TRBD1 identical over 9 bases. V shed 6 bases, J shed 2 bases, and the junction held 8 bases outside the gene matches. The germline V gene encodes CDR1 LNHDA and CDR2 SQIVND (reference sequence). The CDR3 has 15 residues. CDR3 in DNA: TGTGCCAGTAGACCGCGGACAGGGGTAACCTACGAGCAGTACTTC. It codes for CASRPRTGVTYEQYF. The full variable domain, with the rest looked up from reference TRBV19 and TRBJ2-7, is DGGITQSPKYLFRKEGQNVTLSCEQNLNHDAMYWYRQDPGQGLRLIYYSQIVNDFQKGDIAEGYSVSREKKESFPLTVTSAQKNPTAFYLCASRPRTGVTYEQYFGPGTRLTVT.

V is TRBV7-8 and J is TRBJ1-1; possible D gene TRBD1, 6 bases. Trimming removed 3 bases at V and 1 base at J, with 9 bases between. CDR1 is SGHVS and CDR2 is FQNEAQ in the germline V gene. This CDR3 is 14 amino acids long. In DNA form, the CDR3 reads TGTGCCAGCAGCTTGGGGGCGCGGAACACTGAAGCTTTCTTT. It encodes CASSLGARNTEAFF.

CDR3 loop: CASRAWDYSYEQYF. The CDR3 DNA follows: TGCGCCAGCAGAGCTTGGGACTACTCCTACGAGCAGTACTTC. V is TRBV5-1 and J is TRBJ2-7; TRBD2 matches 7 bases. Germline CDR1 is SGHRS and CDR2 is YFSETQ. The CDR3 consists of 14 residues. With 5 bases clipped from V and 0 bases from J, the junction kept 5 bases outside the gene matches.

This clonotype was found a few times. The junction differs from germline at one of its ends, possibly a read error. The chain combines TRBV4-1 with TRBJ1-5; D gene uncertain. The germline V gene encodes CDR1 MGHRA and CDR2 YSYEKL. This CDR3 has 13 residues. CDR3: CASSQVGLQPQHF. CDR3 DNA: TGTGCCAGCAGCCAAGTCGGGTTGCAGCCCCAGCATTTT.

V and J are TRBV29-1 and TRBJ1-5, with a tentative D call TRBD1 (5 bases). V was cut by 6 bases and J by 6 bases, with 15 bases left in between. This CDR3 is 13 amino acids long. Germline CDR1 reads SQVTM; CDR2 reads ANQGSEA. CDR3 sequence (DNA): TGCAGCGTACAGGTGTCGGCGGGTCAGCCCCAGCATTTT. The encoded protein is CSVQVSAGQPQHF.

The genes are TRBV7-8 and TRBJ1-2, with TRBD1 as a possible D gene (5 bases). The CDR3 extends over 13 amino acids. V dropped 6 bases and J dropped 8 bases, with 16 bases sitting between them. Germline lookup yields CDR1 SGHVS and CDR2 FQNEAQ. CDR3 region: CASRGEDGIGYTF. In DNA form, the CDR3 reads TGTGCCAGCAGGGGGGAGGACGGGATCGGCTACACCTTC. The whole variable domain, filled in from reference TRBV7-8 and TRBJ1-2, reads GAGVSQSPRYKVAKRGQDVALRCDPISGHVSLFWYQQALGQGPEFLTYFQNEAQLDKSGLPSDRFFAERPEGSVSTLKIQRTQQEDSAVYLCASRGEDGIGYTFGSGTRLTVV.

This clonotype was seen only a few times. This chain joins TRBV6-6 and TRBJ2-5; 10 bases map to TRBD2. The V gene's germline CDR1 is MNHNY and CDR2 SVGAGI (reference sequence). The CDR3 length is 16 residues. Germline trimming cut 7 bases from V and 5 bases from J; bases unmatched to any gene: 13. CDR3 nucleotides: TGTGCCAGCACCGGATCCGCCGGGACTAGCGAGGAGACCCAGTACTTC. Protein: CASTGSAGTSEETQYF.

CDR3 residues: CASSQGVRGDKRRELFF. The CDR3 DNA is TGCGCCAGCAGCCAAGGGGTGAGGGGGGACAAACGACGGGAGCTGTTTTTT. V gene TRBV4-1 combines with J gene TRBJ2-2, with D perhaps TRBD1 or TRBD2 (6 bases each). This CDR3 contains 17 residues. V lost 1 base and J lost 9, with 21 bases in between. Germline V gives CDR1 MGHRA, CDR2 YSYEKL.

V usage is TRBV9 and J usage is TRBJ2-2, with unresolved D. The CDR3 has 17 amino acids. The germline V gene has CDR1 SGDLS and CDR2 YYNGEE. V lost 0 bases and J 6 bases, leaving 18 bases between the germline ends. The CDR3 bases are TGTGCCAGCAGCGTAGTAGGGAATTTCTTGAGCGCCGGGGAGCTGTTTTTT. Translated, it gives CASSVVGNFLSAGELFF.

The CDR3 bases are TGTGCCAGTAGCAAGCCGGGACAGGGGGTCACTGAAGCTTTCTTT. Amino acids: CASSKPGQGVTEAFF. V is TRBV19 and J is TRBJ1-1, with 11 positions matching TRBD1. CDR1 is LNHDA and CDR2 is SQIVND in the germline V gene (reference sequence). The V gene end was trimmed by 6 bases and the J gene end by 4 bases; junction bases not matched to a gene: 7. This CDR3 spans 15 amino acids.

This clonotype was counted at least ten times. This chain uses TRBV12-3 or TRBV12-4 with TRBJ2-1, with TRBD2 matching 11 bases. V dropped 5 bases and J dropped 14; count of bases not matched to a gene: 8. The CDR3 sequence is 13 residues long. The CDR3 spells CASSLLTSGVKFF. CDR3 DNA: TGTGCCAGCAGTCTCCTGACTAGCGGGGTCAAGTTCTTC.

This clonotype was detected only a few times. This rearrangement joins TRBV24-1 to TRBJ2-1, with D uncertain. The V and J ends lost 4 bases and 2 bases respectively, with 17 bases between them. This CDR3 comprises 17 residues. Germline loops: CDR1 KGHDR, CDR2 SFDVKD. The CDR3, as DNA: TGTGCCACCAGTGACCGCCGAGGAGCGCCGACCTACAATGAGCAGTTCTTC. Encoded protein: CATSDRRGAPTYNEQFF.

The chain couples TRBV12-5 to TRBJ2-7, with D uncertain. Trimming shortened V by 3 bases and J by 6 bases, and 9 bases separated the two germline ends. Germline V lookup: CDR1 LGHNT, CDR2 FRNRAP. The length of the CDR3 is 12 residues. CDR3 DNA sequence: TGTGCTAGTGGTTTCTTTCAGGCCGAGCAGTACTTC. Translating gives CASGFFQAEQYF.